One sample yielded the 16 T cell receptor beta chains listed below, sequenced in a study of vaccination and CD4 T cells after COVID-19. Specified treatment: approximately nine-day PBMC culture with coronavirus spike peptide pools or control peptides (ViraFEST assay). Sequencing of the DNA from cultured CD4+ T cells was carried out with the Oncomine TCR Beta short-read assay. In TCRdb, the PCR reads were re-called with MiXCR into one record per CDR3 protein. The sample has roughly 20,000 distinct CDR3 sequences, about 44% seen once. No antigens are known for them. Source: CD4+ T cells from blood, cultured in vitro, taken before SARS-CoV-2 vaccination. These receptors were taken from a human donor who had recovered from COVID-19.

This clonotype has only a few counts. The chain couples TRBV5-4 to TRBJ2-3; 7 bases are shared with TRBD1. The CDR3 has 13 amino acids. V trimming: 0 bases; J trimming: 12 bases; junction bases outside the gene matches: 7. Germline lookup yields CDR1 SGHNT and CDR2 YYREEE (reference sequence). As DNA, the CDR3 is TGTGCCAGCAGCTTGGTGCCGACAGGGCCCCAGTATTTT. This sequence encodes CASSLVPTGPQYF.

The genes are TRBV20-1 and TRBJ2-7, with 9 bases fitting TRBD1. The CDR3 consists of 14 residues. Trimming cost V 2 bases and J 6 bases; bases outside gene matches: 8. Germline lookup yields CDR1 DFQATT and CDR2 SNEGSKA (reference sequence). The CDR3 spells CSARPGQGHSEQYF. CDR3 in DNA: TGCAGTGCTAGACCGGGACAGGGACACAGCGAGCAGTACTTC.

This clonotype was seen a handful of times. The V call is TRBV6-2 or TRBV6-3, the J call TRBJ1-6, with D possibly TRBD1 on 5 matching bases. The ends were cut back, 2 bases at V and 0 bases at J, with 14 bases in the middle. Per the germline V gene, CDR1 is MNHEY and CDR2 is SVGEGT. This CDR3 has 18 amino acids. The CDR3 region is CASSYPTDKSSYNSPLHF. Written as DNA, the CDR3 is TGTGCCAGCAGTTACCCAACGGACAAGAGCTCCTATAATTCACCCCTCCACTTT.

In DNA form, the CDR3 reads TGTGCCAGCAGCCCCCTAGCGGGAGACGAGACCCAGTACTTC. It specifies CASSPLAGDETQYF. The V and J genes are TRBV11-3 and TRBJ2-5; 10 nucleotides align to TRBD2. CDR1 is SGHNT and CDR2 is YENEEA in the germline V gene. The V gene end was trimmed by 5 bases and the J gene end by 5 bases; junction bases not matched to a gene: 5. The CDR3 is 14 residues long.

V and J are TRBV20-1 and TRBJ2-1; 10 bases line up with TRBD2. Germline V gives CDR1 DFQATT, CDR2 SNEGSKA (reference sequence). There are 17 residues in the CDR3. The V and J ends lost 0 bases and 4 bases, in that order; junction bases with no gene match: 9. The CDR3 sequence is CSARDPSGSVGYNEQFF. In DNA form, the CDR3 reads TGCAGTGCTAGAGATCCTAGCGGGAGTGTAGGGTACAATGAGCAGTTCTTC.

This clonotype came up a few times. The genes are TRBV7-2 and TRBJ1-2; D not resolved. Germline V gene data show CDR1 as SGHTA and CDR2 as FQGNSA. Trimming took off 5 bases at V and 0 bases at J, with 10 bases between the two ends. The CDR3 is 14 residues long. The CDR3 is CASSPTATNYGYTF. CDR3 DNA: TGTGCCAGCAGCCCGACGGCGACTAACTATGGCTACACCTTC.

The chain recombines TRBV6-2 or TRBV6-3 with TRBJ2-7, with D perhaps being TRBD1 or TRBD2 (5 bases each). V was shortened by 4 bases and J by 6 bases, with 13 bases between the two germline ends. This CDR3 is 13 amino acids long. CDR1 and CDR2 from the germline V gene are MNHEY and SVGEGT. The DNA of the CDR3 is TGTGCCAGCAGTTCCTTCCGAGGGGTCGAGCAGTACTTC. Translation gives CASSSFRGVEQYF.

The gene calls are TRBV20-1 and TRBJ2-5, with D possibly matching TRBD1 (6 bases). This CDR3 spans 15 amino acids. Trimming shortened V by 0 bases and J by 1 base, and 12 bases separated the two germline ends. In germline, CDR1 is DFQATT, CDR2 SNEGSKA (reference sequence). CDR3 sequence (DNA): TGCAGTGCTAGAGATCCTAGGACAGCCCAAGAGACCCAGTACTTC. This encodes CSARDPRTAQETQYF.

This chain joins TRBV11-2 and TRBJ1-1, with D uncertain. The germline gives CDR1 SGHAT, CDR2 FQNNGV. The CDR3 sequence is 14 residues long. V was cut by 5 bases and J by 1 base, with 11 bases left in between. CDR3 sequence: CASSPSARNTEAFF. The CDR3 DNA reads as TGTGCCAGCAGCCCCAGCGCGAGGAACACTGAAGCTTTCTTT.

V is TRBV6-1 and J is TRBJ2-1, with 15 bases aligning to TRBD2. The CDR3 has 16 residues. CDR1 MNHNS and CDR2 SASEGT come from the germline V gene. With V trimmed by 7 bases and J by 8 bases, 9 bases remained unmatched. CDR3 coding DNA: TGTGCCAGCAAAGGACTAGCGGGAGGGAGTCCGGATGAGCAGTTCTTC. This translates into CASKGLAGGSPDEQFF.

The rearrangement links TRBV27 to TRBJ2-3; 8 bases align to TRBD2. The germline CDR1 and CDR2 sequences are MNHEY and SMNVEV (reference sequence). V lost 4 bases and J lost 3; bases outside the gene matches: 3. The CDR3 has 14 amino acids. The CDR3 loop is CASSSAGGTDTQYF. CDR3 nucleotides: TGTGCCAGCAGTTCCGCGGGGGGAACAGATACGCAGTATTTT.

V and J are TRBV5-1 and TRBJ1-1; D is unresolved. This CDR3 is built from 12 residues. Germline CDR1 SGHRS, CDR2 YFSETQ. With 1 base removed from V and 8 bases from J, the gap between germline ends came to 9 bases. The CDR3 DNA reads TGCGCCAGCAGCTTGTCCGGCTCCGAAGCTTTCTTT. Its translation is CASSLSGSEAFF. The variable domain in full, completed from reference TRBV5-1 and TRBJ1-1, reads KAGVTQTPRYLIKTRGQQVTLSCSPISGHRSVSWYQQTPGQGLQFLFEYFSETQRNKGNFPGRFSGRQFSNSRSEMNVSTLELGDSALYLCASSLSGSEAFFGQGTRLTVV.

The V call is TRBV20-1, the J call TRBJ2-3; 8 bases match TRBD1. Germline trimming cut 2 bases from V and 0 bases from J; bases unmatched to any gene: 4. Germline V CDR1 and CDR2: DFQATT, SNEGSKA (reference sequence). This CDR3 contains 15 residues. The DNA for the CDR3 is TGCAGTGCTAGAAGACAGGGGATAAGCACAGATACGCAGTATTTT. Translating it yields CSARRQGISTDTQYF.

V and J are TRBV10-2 and TRBJ1-3, with TRBD1 identical over 8 bases. CDR3 length: 15 residues. J gave up 2 bases and V 8 bases, and 8 bases lay outside the gene matches. The V gene's germline CDR1 is WSHSY and CDR2 SAAADI. CDR3 DNA: TGCGCCAGCCAAAACCAGGGGGCTCCTGGAAACACCATATATTTT. Its translation: CASQNQGAPGNTIYF.

This clonotype has just a few counts. V and J are TRBV7-2 and TRBJ2-3; no clear D. Trimming shortened V by 2 bases and J by 4 bases, and 10 bases separated the two germline ends. The CDR3 has 14 amino acids. CDR1 and CDR2 (germline): SGHTA, FQGNSA. Here the CDR3 DNA reads TGTGCCAGCAGCTTATGGAGTAATTCAGATACGCAGTATTTT. Its protein product is CASSLWSNSDTQYF. Filled out from reference TRBV7-2 and TRBJ2-3, the complete variable domain reads GAGVSQSPSNKVTEKGKDVELRCDPISGHTALYWYRQSLGQGLEFLIYFQGNSAPDKSGLPSDRFSAERTGGSVSTLTIQRTQQEDSAVYLCASSLWSNSDTQYFGPGTRLTVL.

A few counts support this clonotype. This chain joins TRBV5-6 and TRBJ1-2, with TRBD1 matching 8 bases. Losses at the gene ends were 4 bases for V and 7 bases for J; bases not matched to a gene: 6. Per the germline V gene, CDR1 is SGHDT and CDR2 is YYEEEE. The CDR3 has 13 amino acids. CDR3 in amino acids: CASSLQGAAGYTF. CDR3 nucleotides: TGTGCCAGCAGCCTGCAGGGGGCGGCTGGCTACACCTTC.